The 10 T cell receptor beta chains reported below all come from one sample, sequenced in a study of shared clonotypes between healthy human individuals. It was CD45RO-negative cells, positively selected for CCR7, that made up naive CD8 cells, with terminally differentiated effector memory CD45RA+ cells excluded. Sequenced by immunoSEQ multiplex PCR; TCRdb stores in-frame clones only, minus some. This table holds roughly 2,000,000 clones, about 94% found once. The sample comprised naive CD8+ T cells from PBMCs. All receptors come from a man aged 18-30 years in good health. Some clones in this sample may be carry-over from other donors' samples.

This clone was counted between two and nine times. V and J are TRBV9 and TRBJ1-1; 7 bases match TRBD1. V lost 6 bases to trimming and J lost 4 bases; unmatched junction nucleotides: 6. CDR3 length: 13 amino acids. Germline V gives CDR1 SGDLS, CDR2 YYNGEE. CDR3 sequence (DNA): TGTGCCAGCAACCGACAGGGTGTCACTGAAGCTTTCTTT. Amino acids: CASNRQGVTEAFF.

This CDR3 is CASSPTYRAPYAFF. CDR3 DNA: TGTGCCAGCAGCCCGACATACAGGGCCCCGTATGCTTTCTTT. The rearrangement uses TRBV7-2 and TRBJ1-1; D perhaps matches TRBD1 (6 bases). V was trimmed by 5 bases and J by 11 bases, leaving 21 bases between them. This CDR3 region has 14 residues. The V gene's germline CDR1 is SGHTA and CDR2 FQGNSA.

The V call is TRBV4-2, the J call TRBJ2-5; 8 nucleotides line up with TRBD1. V gave up 4 bases and J gave up 1 base; unmatched junction bases: 8. The CDR3 loop spans 16 amino acids. Germline-derived CDR1 and CDR2 are LGHNA and YNFKEQ. This CDR3 is CASSPSSTGAQETQYF. DNA for the CDR3: TGTGCCAGCAGCCCCTCATCGACAGGGGCCCAAGAGACCCAGTACTTC.

This sequence joins TRBV28 and TRBJ2-1, with unresolved D. Per germline, CDR1 MDHEN and CDR2 SYDVKM. Trimming took 2 bases from V and 4 from J, leaving 12 bases between them. The CDR3 contains 15 residues. Here the CDR3 reads CASSLLTVQYNEQFF. The CDR3 DNA reads TGTGCCAGCAGTTTACTGACCGTGCAATACAATGAGCAGTTCTTC.

The J gene is TRBJ2-7, the V gene TRBV7-9; 9 bases match TRBD1. The CDR3 runs 15 residues. Germline V CDR1 and CDR2: SEHNR, FQNEAQ (reference sequence). Losses at the gene ends were 3 bases for V and 3 bases for J; bases not matched to a gene: 6. The CDR3 bases are TGTGCCAGCAGCTTCGGGACAGGGATAAGCTACGAGCAGTACTTC. Amino acid sequence: CASSFGTGISYEQYF.

Regarding this clone: At the DNA level, this CDR3 is encoded by other sequences in the same sample as well. The chain couples TRBV27 to TRBJ1-4; maybe TRBD1 (5 bases). Germline V CDR1 and CDR2: MNHEY, SMNVEV (reference sequence). This CDR3 spans 15 amino acids. Trimming stripped 0 bases from V and 7 bases from J, with 12 bases between. CDR3 DNA sequence: TGTGCCAGCAGTTTATCCCGGGGGGTATTTGAAAAACTGTTTTTT. This sequence encodes CASSLSRGVFEKLFF.

V usage is TRBV6-5 and J usage is TRBJ1-2; tentatively, D is TRBD1 (6 bases). The CDR3 is 13 amino acids. The germline V gene has CDR1 MNHEY and CDR2 SVGAGI. Trimming removed 6 bases at V and 7 bases at J, with 15 bases between. The CDR3 is CASRPRGSGGYTF. DNA of the CDR3: TGTGCCAGCAGGCCCAGGGGAAGCGGTGGCTACACCTTC.

CDR3 loop: CASSTPRGTEAFF. The DNA for the CDR3 is TGTGCCAGCAGCACCCCCAGGGGCACTGAAGCTTTCTTT. The chain couples TRBV21-1 to TRBJ1-1; the table assigns TRBD1, which was not confirmed against the DNA. TRBV21-1 is a listed pseudogene. The length of the CDR3 is 13 residues.

This rearrangement joins TRBV28 to TRBJ2-1, with 9 bases lining up with TRBD1. J was trimmed by 16 bases and V by 2 bases; bases with no gene match: 9. Germline V CDR1 and CDR2: MDHEN, SYDVKM. There are 13 residues in the CDR3. CDR3 protein: CASSLLPGQGIFF. In DNA form, the CDR3 reads TGTGCCAGCAGTTTACTTCCGGGACAGGGAATTTTCTTC.

Notes on this clone: This same CDR3 is encoded by further DNA sequences in the sample. CDR3 coding DNA: TGTGCCAGCAGTTTCAACTACGAGCAGTACTTC. Its translation: CASSFNYEQYF. V gene TRBV28 combines with J gene TRBJ2-7; D not certain. The CDR3 is 11 amino acids. CDR1 and CDR2 from the germline V gene are MDHEN and SYDVKM. V dropped 3 bases and J dropped 3 bases, with 3 bases sitting between them.